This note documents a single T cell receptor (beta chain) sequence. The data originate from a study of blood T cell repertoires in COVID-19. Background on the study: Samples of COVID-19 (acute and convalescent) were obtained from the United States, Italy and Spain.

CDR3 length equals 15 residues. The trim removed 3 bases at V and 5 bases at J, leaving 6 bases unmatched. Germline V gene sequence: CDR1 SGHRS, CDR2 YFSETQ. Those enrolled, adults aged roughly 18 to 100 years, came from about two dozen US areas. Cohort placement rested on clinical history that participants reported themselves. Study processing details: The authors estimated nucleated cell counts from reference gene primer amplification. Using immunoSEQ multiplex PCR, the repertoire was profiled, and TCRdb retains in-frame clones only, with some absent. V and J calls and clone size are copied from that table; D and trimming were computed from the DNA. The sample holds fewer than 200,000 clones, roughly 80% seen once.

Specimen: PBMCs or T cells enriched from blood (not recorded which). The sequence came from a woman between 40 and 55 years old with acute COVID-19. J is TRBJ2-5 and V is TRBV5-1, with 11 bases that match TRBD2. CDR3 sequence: CASSSGTSGWETQYF. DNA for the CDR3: TGCGCCAGCAGCTCAGGGACTAGCGGTTGGGAGACCCAGTACTTC.